One T cell receptor (beta chain) is described in this entry. The data were taken from a study of T cell changes during pregnancy in multiple sclerosis. Clones were read by immunoSEQ multiplex PCR, and TCRdb kept only the in-frame ones, dropping some. Counted here are around 73,000 clones, approximately 92% occurring once; the ten biggest clones make up 2.8%. The TCR sequence derives from a female donor in good health, enrolled as a control in a pregnancy study. Here the sequenced sample was peripheral blood, taken in the third trimester of pregnancy.

The CDR3: CASTRGRTGELFF. As DNA, the CDR3 is TGCGCCAGCACTCGCGGCCGGACCGGGGAGCTGTTTTTT. V is TRBV5-1 and J is TRBJ2-2; D remains ambiguous. The germline V gene has CDR1 SGHRS and CDR2 YFSETQ. The V end was cut by 6 bases, the J end by 5 bases, with 11 bases between. This CDR3 contains 13 residues.